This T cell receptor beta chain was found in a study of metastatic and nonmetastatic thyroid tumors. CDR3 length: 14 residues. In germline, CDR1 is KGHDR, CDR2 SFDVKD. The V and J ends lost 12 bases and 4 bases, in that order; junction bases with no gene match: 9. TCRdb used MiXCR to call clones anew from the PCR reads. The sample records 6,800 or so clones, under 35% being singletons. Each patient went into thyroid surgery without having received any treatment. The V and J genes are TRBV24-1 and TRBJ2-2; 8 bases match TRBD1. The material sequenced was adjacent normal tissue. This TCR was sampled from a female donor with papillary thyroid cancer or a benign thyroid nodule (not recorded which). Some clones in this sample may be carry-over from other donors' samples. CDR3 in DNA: TGTGCCGCCCGGACAGGGACGGGCACCGGGGAGCTGTTTTTT. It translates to CAARTGTGTGELFF.